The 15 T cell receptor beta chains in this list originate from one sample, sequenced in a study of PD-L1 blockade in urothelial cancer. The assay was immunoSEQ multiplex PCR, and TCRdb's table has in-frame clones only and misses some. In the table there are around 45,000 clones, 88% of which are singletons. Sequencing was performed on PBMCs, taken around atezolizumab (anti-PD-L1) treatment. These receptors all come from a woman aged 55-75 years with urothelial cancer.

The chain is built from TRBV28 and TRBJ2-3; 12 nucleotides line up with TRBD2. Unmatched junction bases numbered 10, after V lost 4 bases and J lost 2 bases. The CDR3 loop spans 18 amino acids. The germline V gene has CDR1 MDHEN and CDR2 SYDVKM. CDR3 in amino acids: CASSSRLAGEYFTDTQYF. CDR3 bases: TGTGCCAGCAGTTCCAGACTAGCGGGAGAATATTTCACAGATACGCAGTATTTT.

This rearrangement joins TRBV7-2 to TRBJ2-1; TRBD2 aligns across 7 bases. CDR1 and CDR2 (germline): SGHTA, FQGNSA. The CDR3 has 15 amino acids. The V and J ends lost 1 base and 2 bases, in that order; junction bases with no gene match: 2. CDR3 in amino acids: CASSLGGSTYNEQFF. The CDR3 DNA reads TGTGCCAGCAGCTTAGGCGGGAGTACCTACAATGAGCAGTTCTTC. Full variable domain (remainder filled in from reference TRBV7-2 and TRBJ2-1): GAGVSQSPSNKVTEKGKDVELRCDPISGHTALYWYRQSLGQGLEFLIYFQGNSAPDKSGLPSDRFSAERTGGSVSTLTIQRTQQEDSAVYLCASSLGGSTYNEQFFGPGTRLTVL.

The CDR3 sequence: CASSITGLAGGTDTQYF. The CDR3 DNA reads as TGCGCCAGCAGCATAACCGGACTAGCGGGGGGCACAGATACGCAGTATTTT. The chain recombines TRBV5-1 with TRBJ2-3; TRBD2 matches 13 bases. Unmatched junction bases numbered 6, after V lost 4 bases and J lost 1 base. Germline assignment: CDR1 SGHRS and CDR2 YFSETQ. This CDR3 is built from 17 residues.

The CDR3 bases are TGTGCCAGCAGCTTCGGGAGCTACAATGAGCAGTTCTTC. Translating gives CASSFGSYNEQFF. The V and J genes are TRBV11-3 and TRBJ2-1; TRBD2 is a possible D gene (6 bases). The CDR3 is 13 amino acids. Germline CDR1 reads SGHNT; CDR2 reads YENEEA. V lost 3 bases and J lost 3, with 6 bases in between.

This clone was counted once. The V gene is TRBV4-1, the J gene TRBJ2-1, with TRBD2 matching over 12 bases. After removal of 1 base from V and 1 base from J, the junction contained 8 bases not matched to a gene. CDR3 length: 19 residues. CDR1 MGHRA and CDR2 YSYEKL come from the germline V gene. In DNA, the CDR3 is TGCGCCAGCAGCCAAGGAACCGGGACTAGCGGGCCTTCCTACAATGAGCAGTTCTTC. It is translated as CASSQGTGTSGPSYNEQFF.

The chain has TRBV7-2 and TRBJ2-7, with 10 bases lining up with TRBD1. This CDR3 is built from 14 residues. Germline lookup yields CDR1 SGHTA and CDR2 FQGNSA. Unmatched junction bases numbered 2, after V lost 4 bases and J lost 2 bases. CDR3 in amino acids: CASSYGTGAYEQYF. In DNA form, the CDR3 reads TGTGCCAGCAGCTACGGGACAGGGGCCTACGAGCAGTACTTC. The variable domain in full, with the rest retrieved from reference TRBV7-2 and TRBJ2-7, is GAGVSQSPSNKVTEKGKDVELRCDPISGHTALYWYRQSLGQGLEFLIYFQGNSAPDKSGLPSDRFSAERTGGSVSTLTIQRTQQEDSAVYLCASSYGTGAYEQYFGPGTRLTVT.

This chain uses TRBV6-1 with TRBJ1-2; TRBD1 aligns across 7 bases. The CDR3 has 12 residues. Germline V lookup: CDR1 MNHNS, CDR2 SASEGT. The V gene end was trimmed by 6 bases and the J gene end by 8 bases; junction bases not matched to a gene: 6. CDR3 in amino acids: CASRDRARGYTF. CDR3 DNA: TGTGCCAGCAGAGACAGGGCGCGGGGCTACACCTTC.

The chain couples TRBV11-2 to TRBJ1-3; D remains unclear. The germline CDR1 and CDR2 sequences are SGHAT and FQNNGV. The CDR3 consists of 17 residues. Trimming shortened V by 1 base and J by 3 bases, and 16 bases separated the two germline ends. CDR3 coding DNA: TGTGCCAGCAGCTTAGTGTTACCCACAATCGTTGGAAACACCATATATTTT. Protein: CASSLVLPTIVGNTIYF.

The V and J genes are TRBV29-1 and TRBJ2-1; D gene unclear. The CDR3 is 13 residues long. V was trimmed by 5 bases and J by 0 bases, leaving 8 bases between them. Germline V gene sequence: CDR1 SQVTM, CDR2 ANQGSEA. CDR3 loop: CSVLMSSYNEQFF. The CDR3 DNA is TGCAGCGTTCTGATGAGCTCCTACAATGAGCAGTTCTTC.

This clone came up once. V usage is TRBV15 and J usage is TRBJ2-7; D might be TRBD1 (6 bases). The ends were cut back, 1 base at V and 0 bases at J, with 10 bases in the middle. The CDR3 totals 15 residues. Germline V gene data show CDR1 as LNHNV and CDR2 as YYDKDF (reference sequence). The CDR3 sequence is CATSRVQGFSYEQYF. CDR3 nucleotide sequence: TGTGCCACCAGCAGAGTACAGGGCTTCTCCTACGAGCAGTACTTC.

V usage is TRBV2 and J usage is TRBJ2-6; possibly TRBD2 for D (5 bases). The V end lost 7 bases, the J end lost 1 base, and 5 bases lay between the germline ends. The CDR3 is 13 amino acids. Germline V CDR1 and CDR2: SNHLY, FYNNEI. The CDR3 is CASTGSGANVLTF. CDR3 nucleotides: TGTGCCAGCACGGGGTCTGGGGCCAACGTCCTGACTTTC.

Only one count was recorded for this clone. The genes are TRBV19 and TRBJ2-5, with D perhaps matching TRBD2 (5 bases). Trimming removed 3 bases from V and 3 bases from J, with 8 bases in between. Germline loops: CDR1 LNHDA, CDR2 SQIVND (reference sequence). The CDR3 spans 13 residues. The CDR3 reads CASSITGKETQYF. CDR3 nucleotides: TGTGCCAGTAGTATTACCGGGAAAGAGACCCAGTACTTC.

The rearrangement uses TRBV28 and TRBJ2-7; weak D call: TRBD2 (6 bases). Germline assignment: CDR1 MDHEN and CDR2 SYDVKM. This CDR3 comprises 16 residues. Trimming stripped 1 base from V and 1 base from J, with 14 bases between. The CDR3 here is CASSLYTGDQSYEQYF. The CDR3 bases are TGTGCCAGCAGTTTATACACGGGGGATCAATCCTACGAGCAGTACTTC.

This chain's CDR3 is CASSPLGLAGSPEQFF. The CDR3 DNA reads TGCGCCAGCAGCCCCCTGGGGCTAGCGGGAAGCCCCGAGCAGTTCTTC. The chain links TRBV5-1 to TRBJ2-1; 9 bases are a match to TRBD2. V lost 4 bases, J lost 10 bases, and 15 bases stayed unmatched. Per the germline V gene, CDR1 is SGHRS and CDR2 is YFSETQ. CDR3 length equals 16 residues.

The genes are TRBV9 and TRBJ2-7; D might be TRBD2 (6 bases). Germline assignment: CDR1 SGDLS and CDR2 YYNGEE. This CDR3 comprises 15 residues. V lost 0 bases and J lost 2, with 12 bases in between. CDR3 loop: CASSVGTTGAYEQYF. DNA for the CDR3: TGTGCCAGCAGCGTAGGAACCACGGGAGCCTACGAGCAGTACTTC.